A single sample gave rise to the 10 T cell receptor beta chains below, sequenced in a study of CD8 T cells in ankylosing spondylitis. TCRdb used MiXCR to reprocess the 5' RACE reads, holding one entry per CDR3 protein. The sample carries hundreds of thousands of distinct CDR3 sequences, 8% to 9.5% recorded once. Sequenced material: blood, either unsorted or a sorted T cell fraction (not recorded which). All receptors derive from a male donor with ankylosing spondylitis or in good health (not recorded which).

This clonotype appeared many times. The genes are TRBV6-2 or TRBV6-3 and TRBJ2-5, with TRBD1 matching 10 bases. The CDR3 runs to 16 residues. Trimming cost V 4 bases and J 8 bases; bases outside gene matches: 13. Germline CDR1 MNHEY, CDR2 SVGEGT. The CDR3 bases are TGTGCCAGCAGTTCTCAGGGACAGGGGATGGAGACTACCCAGTACTTC. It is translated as CASSSQGQGMETTQYF.

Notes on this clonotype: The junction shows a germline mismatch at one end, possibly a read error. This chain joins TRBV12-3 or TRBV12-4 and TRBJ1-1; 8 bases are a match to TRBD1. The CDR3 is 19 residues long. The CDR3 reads CASCLWRGSSGTGNTEAFF. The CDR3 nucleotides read TGTGCCAGCTGTTTGTGGCGGGGGAGCTCCGGGACAGGTAACACTGAAGCTTTCTTT.

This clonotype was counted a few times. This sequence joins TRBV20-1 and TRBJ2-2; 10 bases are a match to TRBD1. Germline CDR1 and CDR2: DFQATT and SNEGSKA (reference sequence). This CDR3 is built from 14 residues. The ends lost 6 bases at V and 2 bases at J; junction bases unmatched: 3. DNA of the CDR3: TGCAGTGCATGGGACAGGGGAAACACCGGGGAGCTGTTTTTT. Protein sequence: CSAWDRGNTGELFF.

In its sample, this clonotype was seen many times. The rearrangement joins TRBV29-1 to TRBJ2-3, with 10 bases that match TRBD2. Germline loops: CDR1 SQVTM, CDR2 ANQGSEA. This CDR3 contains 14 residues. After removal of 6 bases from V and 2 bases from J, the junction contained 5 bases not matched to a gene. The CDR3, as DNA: TGCAGCGTCTTTAGCGGGAGGCCCACAGATACGCAGTATTTT. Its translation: CSVFSGRPTDTQYF.

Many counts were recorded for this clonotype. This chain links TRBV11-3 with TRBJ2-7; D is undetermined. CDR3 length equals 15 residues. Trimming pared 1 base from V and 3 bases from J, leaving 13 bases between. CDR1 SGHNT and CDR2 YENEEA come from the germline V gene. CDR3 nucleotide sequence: TGTGCCAGCAGCTTAGGGGATACACTTTACTACGAGCAGTACTTC. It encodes CASSLGDTLYYEQYF.

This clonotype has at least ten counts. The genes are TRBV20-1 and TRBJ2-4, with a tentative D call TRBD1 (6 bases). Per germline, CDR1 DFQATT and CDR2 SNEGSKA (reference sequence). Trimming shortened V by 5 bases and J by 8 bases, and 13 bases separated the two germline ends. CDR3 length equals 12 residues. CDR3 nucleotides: TGCAGTGCTGTCGACAGGTTGCACATTCAGTACTTC. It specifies CSAVDRLHIQYF.

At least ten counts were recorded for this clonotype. The CDR3 reads CSADRDKGIQYF. CDR3 nucleotide sequence: TGCAGTGCTGACAGGGATAAAGGAATTCAGTACTTC. This chain uses TRBV20-1 with TRBJ2-4; 7 nucleotides line up with TRBD1. This CDR3 region has 12 residues. The V segment lost 5 bases and the J segment 10 bases; nucleotides outside the gene matches: 8. The germline gives CDR1 DFQATT, CDR2 SNEGSKA (reference sequence).

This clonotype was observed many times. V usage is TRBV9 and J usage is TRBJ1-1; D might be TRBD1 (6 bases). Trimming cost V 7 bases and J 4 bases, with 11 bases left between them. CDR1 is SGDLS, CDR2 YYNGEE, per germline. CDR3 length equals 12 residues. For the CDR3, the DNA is TGTGCCAGCGGGGTGACAGGCACTGAAGCTTTCTTT. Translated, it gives CASGVTGTEAFF.

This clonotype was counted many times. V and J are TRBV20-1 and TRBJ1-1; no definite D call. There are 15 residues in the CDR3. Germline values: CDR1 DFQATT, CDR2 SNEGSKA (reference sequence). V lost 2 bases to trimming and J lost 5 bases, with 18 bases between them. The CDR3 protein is CSARPDSLGRTEAFF. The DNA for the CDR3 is TGCAGTGCTAGACCTGACTCCCTGGGCCGAACTGAAGCTTTCTTT.

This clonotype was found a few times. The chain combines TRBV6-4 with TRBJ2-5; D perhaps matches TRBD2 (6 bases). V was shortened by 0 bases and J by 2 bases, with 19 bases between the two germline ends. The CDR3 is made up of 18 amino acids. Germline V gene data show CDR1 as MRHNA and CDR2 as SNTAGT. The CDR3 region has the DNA TGTGCCAGCAGTGACTCGGCCCCAGAACGGGACTCTCAAGAGACCCAGTACTTC. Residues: CASSDSAPERDSQETQYF.